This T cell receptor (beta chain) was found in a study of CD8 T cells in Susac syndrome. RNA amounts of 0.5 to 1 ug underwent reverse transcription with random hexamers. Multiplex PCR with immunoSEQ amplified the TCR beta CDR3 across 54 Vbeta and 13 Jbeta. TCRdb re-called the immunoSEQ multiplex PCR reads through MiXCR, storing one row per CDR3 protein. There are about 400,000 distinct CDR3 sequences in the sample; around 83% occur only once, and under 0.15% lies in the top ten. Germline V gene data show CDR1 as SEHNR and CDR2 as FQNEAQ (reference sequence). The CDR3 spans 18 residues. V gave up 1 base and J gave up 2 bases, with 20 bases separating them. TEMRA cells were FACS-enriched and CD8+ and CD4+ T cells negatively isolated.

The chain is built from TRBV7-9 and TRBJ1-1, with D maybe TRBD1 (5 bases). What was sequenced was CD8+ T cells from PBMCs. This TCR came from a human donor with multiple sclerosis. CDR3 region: CASSLGGVRQRSNTEAFF. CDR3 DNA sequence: TGTGCCAGCAGCTTAGGAGGGGTCCGACAGCGATCAAACACTGAAGCTTTCTTT. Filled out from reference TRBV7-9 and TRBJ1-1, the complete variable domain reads DTGVSQNPRHKITKRGQNVTFRCDPISEHNRLYWYRQTLGQGPEFLTYFQNEAQLEKSRLLSDRFSAERPKGSFSTLEIQRTEQGDSAMYLCASSLGGVRQRSNTEAFFGQGTRLTVV.